This TCR beta chain was found in a study of vaccination and CD4 T cells after COVID-19. Study as a whole: Some control cultures received a CEFX pool, which served as the positive control. Others received an HIV-1 Nef pool or no peptide.

Of note for this clonotype: Its antigen is currently unknown.

This sample's treatment: approximately nine-day PBMC culture with coronavirus spike peptide pools or control peptides (ViraFEST assay). V was pared by 3 bases and J by 6 bases, with 12 bases between. Germline V gene lookup returns CDR1 DFQATT and CDR2 SNEGSKA (reference sequence). This CDR3 spans 13 amino acids. Sequencing of the DNA from cultured CD4+ T cells was carried out with the Oncomine TCR Beta short-read assay. The authors extracted genomic DNA from cultured CD4+ T cells. MiXCR, run by TCRdb on the PCR reads, gives a single entry per CDR3 protein. The sample contains about 18,000 distinct CDR3 sequences, more than 50% of which appear only once.

The chain joins TRBV20-1 to TRBJ2-1; D is uncertain. The sequence derives from a human donor who had recovered from COVID-19. Source: CD4+ T cells from blood, cultured in vitro, taken before SARS-CoV-2 vaccination. CDR3 region: CSASVRVSNEQFF. In nucleotides, the CDR3 is TGCAGTGCTAGCGTCCGGGTTAGCAATGAGCAGTTCTTC.